This is a list of T cell receptor beta chains from one sample in a study of identical twins. TCRdb analysed the 5' RACE reads with MiXCR anew, one entry per CDR3 protein. The sample has some 900,000 distinct CDR3 sequences, 10% to 15% seen once. These same data were also listed under a study on yellow fever vaccine responses in identical twins.

The sequenced sample consisted of PBMCs. These receptors all stem from a woman aged 18-29 years in good health. The CDR3 runs from the conserved cysteine through the conserved F or W. Each record gives: CDR3 protein, CDR3 DNA, V gene, J gene, clone size, D gene. A D gene is named only where the DNA matches it firmly. Size tells how often a clone was seen (once, few, many) or the class of an expanded clone, and some rows leave it out.

CDR3 protein: CASSLPGTGEETQYF
CDR3 DNA: TGCGCCAGCAGCTTGCCCGGGACAGGCGAAGAGACCCAGTACTTC
V gene: TRBV5-1
J gene: TRBJ2-5
clone size: few
D gene: TRBD1

CDR3 protein: CASSEQRGSQETQYF
CDR3 DNA: TGTGCCAGCAGTGAACAGAGAGGTAGTCAAGAGACCCAGTACTTC
V gene: TRBV6-1
J gene: TRBJ2-5
clone size: few
D gene: NA

CDR3 protein: CASSEGTAGGTDTQYF
CDR3 DNA: TGTGCCAGCAGTGAAGGGACTGCGGGGGGGACAGATACGCAGTATTTT
V gene: TRBV2
J gene: TRBJ2-3
clone size: NA
D gene: TRBD2

CDR3 protein: CASSYGGRTEAFF
CDR3 DNA: TGTGCCAGCAGTTACGGGGGGCGTACTGAAGCTTTCTTT
V gene: TRBV6-5
J gene: TRBJ1-1
clone size: many
D gene: NA

CDR3 protein: CASSFRTSGTDTQYF
CDR3 DNA: TGCGCCAGCAGCTTCCGGACTAGCGGGACAGATACGCAGTATTTT
V gene: TRBV5-1
J gene: TRBJ2-3
clone size: few
D gene: TRBD2

CDR3 protein: CARSPGQGPYEQYF
CDR3 DNA: TGTGCCAGGAGCCCCGGACAGGGGCCCTACGAGCAGTACTTC
V gene: TRBV5-6
J gene: TRBJ2-7
clone size: NA
D gene: TRBD1

CDR3 protein: CASSPPGHQNTEAFF
CDR3 DNA: TGTGCCAGCAGCCCGCCGGGACACCAGAACACTGAAGCTTTCTTT
V gene: TRBV6-1
J gene: TRBJ1-1
clone size: few
D gene: NA

CDR3 protein: CASSESGREQFF
CDR3 DNA: TGTGCCAGCAGTGAATCCGGGAGGGAGCAGTTCTTC
V gene: TRBV25-1
J gene: TRBJ2-1
clone size: few
D gene: TRBD2

CDR3 protein: CASSDSPGQGHNEQFF
CDR3 DNA: TGTGCCAGCAGTGACTCACCGGGACAGGGGCACAATGAGCAGTTCTTC
V gene: TRBV6-4
J gene: TRBJ2-1
clone size: few
D gene: TRBD1

CDR3 protein: CASSSERQGNTIYF
CDR3 DNA: TGTGCCAGCAGCTCAGAGAGACAGGGGAACACCATATATTTT
V gene: TRBV13
J gene: TRBJ1-3
clone size: few
D gene: TRBD1

CDR3 protein: CASSQVGEWGQFF
CDR3 DNA: TGCGCCAGCAGTCAAGTGGGGGAGTGGGGGCAGTTCTTC
V gene: TRBV4-1
J gene: TRBJ2-1
clone size: few
D gene: NA

CDR3 protein: CASRTGGVGLHF
CDR3 DNA: TGTGCCAGCCGCACCGGGGGGGTCGGCCTCCACTTT
V gene: TRBV28
J gene: TRBJ1-6
clone size: once
D gene: NA

CDR3 protein: CASSLDPTADTQYF
CDR3 DNA: TGTGCCAGCAGCTTAGATCCGACAGCAGATACGCAGTATTTT
V gene: TRBV11-2
J gene: TRBJ2-3
clone size: NA
D gene: NA

CDR3 protein: CASSRPPGETQYF
CDR3 DNA: TGTGCCAGCAGCCGCCCCCCGGGCGAGACCCAGTACTTC
V gene: TRBV12-3/TRBV12-4
J gene: TRBJ2-5
clone size: many
D gene: NA

CDR3 protein: CASSLGALTGELFF
CDR3 DNA: TGCGCCAGCAGCTTGGGGGCGCTTACCGGGGAGCTGTTTTTT
V gene: TRBV5-1
J gene: TRBJ2-2
clone size: few
D gene: NA

CDR3 protein: CASSLAPGGLETQYF
CDR3 DNA: TGTGCCAGCAGCTTAGCCCCAGGGGGTCTGGAGACCCAGTACTTC
V gene: TRBV11-2
J gene: TRBJ2-5
clone size: NA
D gene: TRBD1

CDR3 protein: CASSERGSTPGADTQYF
CDR3 DNA: TGCGCCAGCAGTGAGAGGGGGAGCACCCCCGGGGCAGATACGCAGTATTTT
V gene: TRBV10-2
J gene: TRBJ2-3
clone size: few
D gene: NA

CDR3 protein: CASSQETSLDEQFF
CDR3 DNA: TGTGCCAGCAGCCAAGAAACTAGCTTGGATGAGCAGTTCTTC
V gene: TRBV3-1
J gene: TRBJ2-1
clone size: NA
D gene: NA

CDR3 protein: CATSRGRDTLNIQYF
CDR3 DNA: TGTGCCACCAGCAGAGGAAGGGACACCCTAAACATTCAGTACTTC
V gene: TRBV15
J gene: TRBJ2-4
clone size: few
D gene: NA

CDR3 protein: CASSLVLGRDTQYF
CDR3 DNA: TGTGCCAGCAGCTTAGTACTCGGGAGGGATACGCAGTATTTT
V gene: TRBV11-2
J gene: TRBJ2-3
clone size: few
D gene: TRBD2

CDR3 protein: CAISESAAMNYGYTF
CDR3 DNA: TGTGCCATCAGTGAGTCCGCAGCGATGAACTATGGCTACACCTTC
V gene: TRBV10-3
J gene: TRBJ1-2
clone size: many
D gene: NA

CDR3 protein: CASSEAGVVGTEAFF
CDR3 DNA: TGTGCCAGCAGTGAGGCCGGTGTCGTGGGCACTGAAGCTTTCTTT
V gene: TRBV25-1
J gene: TRBJ1-1
clone size: NA
D gene: NA

CDR3 protein: CASSRGQGQETQYF
CDR3 DNA: TGCGCCAGCAGCCGCGGACAGGGACAAGAGACCCAGTACTTC
V gene: TRBV4-1
J gene: TRBJ2-5
clone size: NA
D gene: TRBD1

CDR3 protein: CASSWTGVYNEQFF
CDR3 DNA: TGTGCCAGCAGCTGGACAGGGGTGTACAATGAGCAGTTCTTC
V gene: TRBV27
J gene: TRBJ2-1
clone size: few
D gene: TRBD1

CDR3 protein: CASSLGQGGTQYF
CDR3 DNA: TGCGCCAGCAGCTTGGGCCAGGGAGGTACGCAGTATTTT
V gene: TRBV5-1
J gene: TRBJ2-3
clone size: NA
D gene: NA

CDR3 protein: CASSLGFGQGANEQFF
CDR3 DNA: TGCGCCAGCAGCTTGGGATTCGGACAGGGGGCAAATGAGCAGTTCTTC
V gene: TRBV5-1
J gene: TRBJ2-1
clone size: many
D gene: TRBD1

CDR3 protein: CATGGQGADTQYF
CDR3 DNA: TGTGCCACAGGCGGACAGGGAGCAGATACGCAGTATTTT
V gene: TRBV11-2
J gene: TRBJ2-3
clone size: NA
D gene: TRBD1

CDR3 protein: CASSQDLADYTDTQYF
CDR3 DNA: TGTGCCAGCAGCCAAGATTTAGCGGACTACACAGATACGCAGTATTTT
V gene: TRBV4-2
J gene: TRBJ2-3
clone size: few
D gene: NA

CDR3 protein: CASSLGQGQNQPQHF
CDR3 DNA: TGTGCCAGCAGTTTAGGCCAGGGTCAAAATCAGCCCCAGCATTTT
V gene: TRBV12-3/TRBV12-4
J gene: TRBJ1-5
clone size: many
D gene: NA

CDR3 protein: CASSLAGFSYEQYF
CDR3 DNA: TGTGCCAGCAGTTTAGCGGGATTCTCCTACGAGCAGTACTTC
V gene: TRBV12-3/TRBV12-4
J gene: TRBJ2-7
clone size: many
D gene: NA

CDR3 protein: CASSFPGALGRNEQFF
CDR3 DNA: TGTGCCAGCAGTTTCCCAGGGGCGTTGGGGAGGAATGAGCAGTTCTTC
V gene: TRBV12-3/TRBV12-4
J gene: TRBJ2-1
clone size: NA
D gene: NA

CDR3 protein: CASSPGQGRNGYTF
CDR3 DNA: TGTGCCAGCAGCCCGGGACAGGGGAGGAATGGCTACACCTTC
V gene: TRBV3-1
J gene: TRBJ1-2
clone size: NA
D gene: TRBD1

CDR3 protein: CASGGGPIHQPQHF
CDR3 DNA: TGTGCCAGCGGGGGAGGACCGATACATCAGCCCCAGCATTTT
V gene: TRBV12-3/TRBV12-4
J gene: TRBJ1-5
clone size: NA
D gene: NA

CDR3 protein: CASSRGWGGTIRSYNEQFF
CDR3 DNA: TGCGCCAGCAGCCGCGGCTGGGGGGGGACTATCCGCTCCTACAATGAGCAGTTCTTC
V gene: TRBV5-1
J gene: TRBJ2-1
clone size: few
D gene: TRBD2

CDR3 protein: CASRIQGSDSPLHF
CDR3 DNA: TGCGCCAGCAGGATACAGGGGAGCGATTCACCCCTCCACTTT
V gene: TRBV10-2
J gene: TRBJ1-6
clone size: NA
D gene: TRBD1

CDR3 protein: CATNTGPNTGELFF
CDR3 DNA: TGTGCCACCAACACAGGGCCCAACACCGGGGAGCTGTTTTTT
V gene: TRBV3-1
J gene: TRBJ2-2
clone size: few
D gene: NA

CDR3 protein: CASSRILSRAQGTEAFF
CDR3 DNA: TGTGCCAGCAGCCGAATCCTTTCCCGGGCCCAGGGCACTGAAGCTTTCTTT
V gene: TRBV13
J gene: TRBJ1-1
clone size: few
D gene: NA

CDR3 protein: CASGGGWDEQFF
CDR3 DNA: TGTGCCAGCGGTGGGGGTTGGGATGAGCAGTTCTTC
V gene: TRBV6-6
J gene: TRBJ2-1
clone size: few
D gene: NA

CDR3 protein: CASSTGTSTGELFF
CDR3 DNA: TGTGCCAGCAGTACCGGGACTAGCACCGGGGAGCTGTTTTTT
V gene: TRBV12-3/TRBV12-4
J gene: TRBJ2-2
clone size: many
D gene: TRBD2

CDR3 protein: CATGRQLANEQFF
CDR3 DNA: TGTGCCACCGGGAGACAGCTAGCGAATGAGCAGTTCTTC
V gene: TRBV15
J gene: TRBJ2-1
clone size: many
D gene: NA

CDR3 protein: CASSDSVSYEQYF
CDR3 DNA: TGCGCCAGCAGTGACTCGGTTTCCTACGAGCAGTACTTC
V gene: TRBV10-2
J gene: TRBJ2-7
clone size: few
D gene: NA

CDR3 protein: CASSLRGWSYNEQFF
CDR3 DNA: TGTGCCAGCAGCCTCAGGGGGTGGTCCTACAATGAGCAGTTCTTC
V gene: TRBV3-1
J gene: TRBJ2-1
clone size: many
D gene: TRBD1

CDR3 protein: CSVGTGSNQPQHF
CDR3 DNA: TGCAGCGTGGGGACAGGCAGCAATCAGCCCCAGCATTTT
V gene: TRBV29-1
J gene: TRBJ1-5
clone size: many
D gene: TRBD1

CDR3 protein: CASSASKSAHNEQFF
CDR3 DNA: TGTGCCAGCAGCGCTTCCAAGTCCGCCCACAATGAGCAGTTCTTC
V gene: TRBV9
J gene: TRBJ2-1
clone size: NA
D gene: NA

CDR3 protein: CSGAERSGSAYNEQFF
CDR3 DNA: TGCAGCGGGGCAGAACGTAGCGGGAGTGCATACAATGAGCAGTTCTTC
V gene: TRBV29-1
J gene: TRBJ2-1
clone size: NA
D gene: TRBD2

CDR3 protein: CASSLSLGGATDTQYF
CDR3 DNA: TGTGCCAGCAGTTTAAGTCTTGGGGGGGCAACAGATACGCAGTATTTT
V gene: TRBV27
J gene: TRBJ2-3
clone size: many
D gene: NA

CDR3 protein: CASRVQTVNTGELFF
CDR3 DNA: TGTGCCAGCAGGGTCCAGACGGTTAACACCGGGGAGCTGTTTTTT
V gene: TRBV12-3/TRBV12-4
J gene: TRBJ2-2
clone size: few
D gene: NA

CDR3 protein: CASSYTLTSGSLSEQFF
CDR3 DNA: TGTGCCAGCAGTTACACCTTGACTAGCGGGAGCCTTAGCGAGCAGTTCTTC
V gene: TRBV6-5
J gene: TRBJ2-1
clone size: NA
D gene: TRBD2

CDR3 protein: CATSRVTPTAGRQETQYF
CDR3 DNA: TGTGCCACCAGCAGAGTTACTCCCACGGCGGGGAGACAAGAGACCCAGTACTTC
V gene: TRBV15
J gene: TRBJ2-5
clone size: few
D gene: NA

CDR3 protein: CASSRTEKQFF
CDR3 DNA: TGTGCCAGCAGCCGGACTGAAAAGCAGTTCTTC
V gene: TRBV12-3/TRBV12-4
J gene: TRBJ2-1
clone size: NA
D gene: NA

CDR3 protein: CASSSSWIEAFF
CDR3 DNA: TGTGCCAGCAGCTCGAGTTGGATTGAAGCTTTCTTT
V gene: TRBV7-2
J gene: TRBJ1-1
clone size: few
D gene: NA

CDR3 protein: CASSLRFEAFF
CDR3 DNA: TGTGCCAGCAGTTTAAGGTTCGAAGCTTTCTTT
V gene: TRBV28
J gene: TRBJ1-1
clone size: few
D gene: NA

CDR3 protein: CASSKLPRWAYGYTF
CDR3 DNA: TGTGCCAGCAGTAAGTTGCCCCGGTGGGCATATGGCTACACCTTC
V gene: TRBV12-3/TRBV12-4
J gene: TRBJ1-2
clone size: few
D gene: NA

CDR3 protein: CASSQGTEIAKNIQYF
CDR3 DNA: TGCGCCAGCAGCCAAGGGACAGAGATAGCCAAAAACATTCAGTACTTC
V gene: TRBV4-1
J gene: TRBJ2-4
clone size: few
D gene: NA

CDR3 protein: CASRLEGGLHNEQFF
CDR3 DNA: TGTGCCAGCAGACTAGAGGGAGGGCTACACAATGAGCAGTTCTTC
V gene: TRBV2
J gene: TRBJ2-1
clone size: NA
D gene: TRBD2

CDR3 protein: CASSLSAGTEWETQYF
CDR3 DNA: TGTGCCAGCAGTTTATCAGCCGGGACAGAATGGGAGACCCAGTACTTC
V gene: TRBV27
J gene: TRBJ2-5
clone size: few
D gene: TRBD1

CDR3 protein: CASSLDRGGGADTQYF
CDR3 DNA: TGTGCCAGCAGCTTAGATCGGGGGGGAGGCGCAGATACGCAGTATTTT
V gene: TRBV11-2
J gene: TRBJ2-3
clone size: few
D gene: TRBD2

CDR3 protein: CSARDRVGGYTF
CDR3 DNA: TGCAGTGCTAGAGACAGGGTAGGAGGCTACACCTTC
V gene: TRBV20-1
J gene: TRBJ1-2
clone size: NA
D gene: NA

CDR3 protein: CSAISPGQGNTEAFF
CDR3 DNA: TGCAGTGCTATATCGCCGGGACAGGGAAACACTGAAGCTTTCTTT
V gene: TRBV20-1
J gene: TRBJ1-1
clone size: NA
D gene: TRBD1